What follows is one T cell receptor beta chain and its context. The ends lost 7 bases at V and 5 bases at J; junction bases unmatched: 5. The CDR3 contains 13 residues. Looked up from germline, CDR1 is SGDLS and CDR2 is YYNGEE. The record originates from a study of blood T cell repertoires in COVID-19. About the research overall: There were acute and convalescent COVID-19 samples, and they came from the United States, Italy and Spain. Sample material is recorded as cDNA or gDNA derived from T cells, B-cell-depleted T cells, or PBMCs.

Authors' data handling: Nucleated cell number was recorded as an estimate derived from reference gene primer amplification. Profiled with immunoSEQ multiplex PCR; TCRdb holds only in-frame clones, not every one. The V and J calls and clone size are taken from that table; D and trimming were inferred from the DNA. The table lists about 240,000 clones, more than 75% of them singletons. Sequences were obtained from peripheral blood. J is TRBJ2-1 and V is TRBV9, with 8 bases that match TRBD1. This TCR was sampled from a man older than 75 with acute or convalescent COVID-19. The CDR3 nucleotides read TGTGCCAGCGAGCGACAGGGGAACAATGAGCAGTTCTTC. Protein sequence: CASERQGNNEQFF.